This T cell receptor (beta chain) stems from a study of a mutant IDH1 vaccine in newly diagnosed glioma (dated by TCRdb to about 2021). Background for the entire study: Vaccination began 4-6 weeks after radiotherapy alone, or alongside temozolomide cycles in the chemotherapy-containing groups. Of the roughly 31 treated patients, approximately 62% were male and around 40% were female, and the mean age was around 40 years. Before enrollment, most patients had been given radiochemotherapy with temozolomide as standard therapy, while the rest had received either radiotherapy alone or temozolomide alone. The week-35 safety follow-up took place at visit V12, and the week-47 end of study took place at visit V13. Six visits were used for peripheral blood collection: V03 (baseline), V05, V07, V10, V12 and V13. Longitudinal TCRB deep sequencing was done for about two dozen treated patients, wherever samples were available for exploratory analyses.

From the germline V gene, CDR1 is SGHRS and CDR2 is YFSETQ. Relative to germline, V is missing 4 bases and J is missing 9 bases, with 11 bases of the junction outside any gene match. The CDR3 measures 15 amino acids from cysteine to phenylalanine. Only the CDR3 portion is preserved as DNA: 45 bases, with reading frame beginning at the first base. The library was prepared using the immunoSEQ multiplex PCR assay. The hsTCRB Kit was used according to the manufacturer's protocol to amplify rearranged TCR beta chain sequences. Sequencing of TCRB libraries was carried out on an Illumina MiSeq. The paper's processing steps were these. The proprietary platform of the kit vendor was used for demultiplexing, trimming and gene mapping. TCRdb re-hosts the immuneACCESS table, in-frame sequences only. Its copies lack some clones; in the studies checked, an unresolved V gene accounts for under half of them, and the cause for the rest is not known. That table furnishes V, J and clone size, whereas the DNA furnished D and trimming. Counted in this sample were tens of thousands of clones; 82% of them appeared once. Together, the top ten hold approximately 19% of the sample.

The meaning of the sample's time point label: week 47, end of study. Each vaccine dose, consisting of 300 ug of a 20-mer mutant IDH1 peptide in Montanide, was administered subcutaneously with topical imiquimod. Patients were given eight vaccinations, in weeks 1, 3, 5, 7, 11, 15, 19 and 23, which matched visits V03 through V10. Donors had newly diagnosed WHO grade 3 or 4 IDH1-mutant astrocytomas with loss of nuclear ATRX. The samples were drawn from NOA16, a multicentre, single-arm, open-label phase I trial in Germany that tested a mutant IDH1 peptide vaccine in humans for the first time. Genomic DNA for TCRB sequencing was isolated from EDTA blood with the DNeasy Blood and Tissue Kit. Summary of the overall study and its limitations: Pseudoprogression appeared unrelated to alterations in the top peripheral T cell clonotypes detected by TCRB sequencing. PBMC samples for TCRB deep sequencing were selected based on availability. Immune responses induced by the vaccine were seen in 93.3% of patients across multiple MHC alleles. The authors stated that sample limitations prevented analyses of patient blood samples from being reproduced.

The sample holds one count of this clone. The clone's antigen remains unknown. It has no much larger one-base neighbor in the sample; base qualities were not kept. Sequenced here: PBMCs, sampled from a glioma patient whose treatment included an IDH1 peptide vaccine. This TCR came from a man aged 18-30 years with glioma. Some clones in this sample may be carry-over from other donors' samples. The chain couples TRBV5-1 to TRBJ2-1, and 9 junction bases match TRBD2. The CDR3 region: CASSLIAGAPGEQFF. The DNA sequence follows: TGCGCCAGCAGCCTGATAGCGGGAGCGCCAGGTGAGCAGTTCTTC.